The sample holds a few counts of the clone carrying this TCR beta chain. What it binds is not known. This sample was included in a study of T cell repertoires in aging, cancer and after chemotherapy. Overall study context: Donors were grouped into six age bands spanning 30 or younger through 70 or older. Over several months to years, re-sampled healthy donor repertoires clearly shared clones. The study's findings and limits: These repertoire data do not allow conclusions about immunological memory after chemotherapy.

Germline loops: CDR1 MGHDK, CDR2 SYGVNS. V was clipped by 2 bases and J by 3 bases, with 5 bases between them. This CDR3 has 12 amino acids. Peripheral blood genomic DNA, not sorted cells or RNA, was the template. Rearranged V-D-J TRB sequences were amplified with a mixed TRB-A/B primer pool. TCRdb recomputed calls from the multiplex PCR reads with MiXCR, one row per CDR3 protein. Of approximately 13,000 distinct CDR3 sequences listed, 20% to 30% are singletons. The clonotype originates from a human donor in good health. Sequencing was done on a sample of blood. The chain joins TRBV25-1 to TRBJ2-7; D is uncertain. The CDR3 nucleotides are TGTGCCAGCAGTGAAGGGGACTACGAGCAGTACGTC. This codes for CASSEGDYEQYV.